This T cell receptor beta chain was profiled in a study of T cell clonotyping in hematopoietic cell transplantation (TCRdb year 2021). In the study overall: In the study, 140 or so blood samples were gathered from under 45 consecutive transplant recipients and their related donors. Patients were recruited between late 2015 and 2017 and followed until September 2020 or death.

Its CDR3 holds 16 amino acids, cysteine through phenylalanine. Only the CDR3 part of the read is kept: 48 bases, read in frame from the first base. CDR1 MNHEY and CDR2 SVGAGI are derived from the germline V gene. The trim is 0 bases for V and 2 bases for J, with a gap of 12 bases between the germline ends. Blood samples for TCR beta sequencing were given by related transplant donors. Using Nuclei Lysis Solution, genomic DNA was extracted from unfractionated peripheral blood mononuclear cells that were either fresh or cryopreserved. What the work shows at the level of the full study, not this receptor alone: After transplant, TCR diversity in recipients dropped, and pathologically expanded clonotypes climbed progressively between day 30 and day 180. Only a small fraction of recipient repertoires overlapped donor repertoires, with over 97% appearing de novo at the given depth. Broader posttransplant TCR repertoire diversity was predicted by donor and pretransplant recipient Inverse Simpson Index values. Sample size was limited, and cells were not sorted, so CD4 and CD8 repertoire contributions could not be separated.

The immunoSEQ assay, a bias-controlled multiplex PCR with V- and J-specific primers, was used to amplify TCR beta CDR3 regions from genomic DNA. In a second PCR step, the CDR3 amplicons were tagged with a proprietary barcode plus Illumina adapter sequences. CDR3 libraries were sequenced on an Illumina MiSeq instrument. Processing in the source paper ran as follows. immunoSEQ Analyzer 3.0 was used for export and quality control, with R Bioconductor and Immunarch used for downstream analyses. Only productive rearrangements within the normalized downsampled data set were used in the calculation of repertoire metrics. In the normalized cohort, a clonotype counted as pathologically expanded if the clonotype was larger than 5 templates. Repertoire diversity was measured with the Inverse Simpson Index. The non-normalized data set was used for CMV-specificity analyses so that all clonotypes could be captured. TCRdb limited this immuneACCESS table to in-frame rearrangements with V and J called. A share of clones is missing; checked studies link under half to unresolved V genes, and the rest is unexplained. D and trimming were read from the DNA, whereas the V and J calls and clone size are those reported in that table. The sample records roughly 16,000 clones, around 90% of which are singletons. About 5.7% of the sample comes from the top ten.

Details on this clone: Its antigen remains undetermined. Per-base quality was not reported, and no clone a single base away is much larger than it.

The chain is made from TRBV6-5 and TRBJ2-3, with the D gene not clear enough to name. Specimen: peripheral blood mononuclear cells. The TCR sequence derives from a man aged 35 to 55 in good health. Some clones in this sample may be carry-over from other donors' samples. The CDR3 loop reads CASSYSIGRVTDTQYF. The nucleotide sequence reads as follows: TGTGCCAGCAGTTACTCGATAGGACGGGTCACAGATACGCAGTATTTT.